The present TCR beta chain was sequenced within a study of T cell responses to AZD1222 COVID-19 vaccine. Notes on the study in general: Receipt of two AZD1222 doses was followed by a rise in Spike-specific TCR breadth and depth. Unmutated variant regions are reportedly targeted by nearly half of spike-specific TCRs. Donors were largely white British and mainly female; clonal diversity was possibly underestimated.

This CDR3 region has 13 residues. Trimming stripped 3 bases from V and 7 bases from J, with 9 bases between. The V gene's germline CDR1 is KGHDR and CDR2 SFDVKD. This clone occurred a few times. Its antigen is undetermined. The table came from immunoSEQ multiplex PCR; TCRdb's copy has only in-frame clones and leaves some out. The sample holds over 70,000 clones; roughly 89% are singletons and the top ten take approximately 9.3%. V is TRBV24-1 and J is TRBJ2-1; no clear D. The TCR sequence derives from an adult who received the AZD1222 COVID-19 vaccine. This sample comprised peripheral blood, obtained 28 days after the second AZD1222 dose. The CDR3: CATSDRASNEQFF. The DNA of the CDR3 is TGTGCCACCAGTGATAGGGCGTCGAATGAGCAGTTCTTC.